The sequence of this T cell receptor beta chain was determined in a study of blood T cell repertoires in COVID-19. For the study at large: Collection of acute and convalescent COVID-19 samples took place in the United States, Italy and Spain.

Per the authors' pipeline: Amplifying reference gene primers gave estimates of nucleated cell counts. The method was immunoSEQ multiplex PCR; TCRdb's version includes in-frame clones alone and lacks a portion of them. V and J calls and clone size are copied from that table; D and trimming were computed from the DNA. The repertoire holds 30,000 to 40,000 clones, with roughly 85% as singletons. Per the germline V gene, CDR1 is MGHRA and CDR2 is YSYEKL. With 4 bases removed from V and 2 bases from J, the gap between germline ends came to 15 bases. The CDR3 sequence is 16 residues long. The J gene is TRBJ1-5, the V gene TRBV4-1; a weak D match, TRBD1 (6 bases). Sequences were obtained from peripheral blood. The sequence was obtained from a human donor in a cohort sampled during active COVID-19. CDR3 in DNA: TGCGCCAGCAGCCCATCCCTGGCAGGGGGCAATCAGCCCCAGCATTTT. Residues: CASSPSLAGGNQPQHF.